A single sample gave rise to the 25 T cell receptor beta chains below, sequenced in a study of beta chain features in type 1 diabetes (dated by TCRdb to 2016 to 2018). The research as a whole found: A moderate but significant shortening of TCRB CDR3 length was observed in type 1 diabetes patients in all four CD4+ subsets.

Libraries were constructed by the immunoSEQ multiplex PCR assay. All of the isolated RNA was reverse transcribed with the High Capacity cDNA Reverse Transcription Kit, so expressed TCRB transcripts were sequenced. TCRdb limited this immuneACCESS table to in-frame rearrangements with V and J called. A share of clones is missing; checked studies link under half to unresolved V genes, and the rest is unexplained. The sample has roughly 330,000 clones on record, about 14% of them singletons. Of the sample, roughly 0.015% falls within the top ten clones. The antigens for these receptors are not known. The sample consisted of naive CD4+ T cells from blood. Read against the paper, the sample's cell subset or site label means: true naive CD4+ T cells. The receptors stem from a woman aged 18-30 years with type 1 diabetes.

V gene TRBV7-2 combines with J gene TRBJ2-7; D is possibly TRBD1 (6 bases). Germline assignment: CDR1 SGHTA and CDR2 FQGNSA. Trimming cost V 0 bases and J 3 bases, with 6 bases left between them. The CDR3 totals 13 residues. The CDR3 nucleotides read TGTGCCAGCAGCTTAGCGGGACACTACGAGCAGTACGTC. Translating gives CASSLAGHYEQYV.

This clone was picked up a small number of times. V usage is TRBV5-1 and J usage is TRBJ2-2; 8 positions agree with TRBD2. Germline V gene data show CDR1 as SGHRS and CDR2 as YFSETQ. The CDR3 has 16 residues. V shed 4 bases, J shed 5 bases, and the junction held 10 bases outside the gene matches. CDR3 in amino acids: CASSARNGRGTGELFF. The CDR3 coding sequence is TGCGCCAGCAGCGCTCGGAACGGGAGGGGGACCGGGGAGCTGTTTTTT.

Only a few counts were recorded for this clone. The gene calls are TRBV6-5 and TRBJ1-1, with D perhaps TRBD1 (5 bases). Germline lookup yields CDR1 MNHEY and CDR2 SVGAGI. CDR3 length: 13 residues. V was clipped by 4 bases and J by 4 bases, with 10 bases between them. The CDR3 DNA reads TGTGCCAGCAGTTCAGGGCCGGGCACTGAAGCTTTCTTT. This codes for CASSSGPGTEAFF.

The chain is built from TRBV11-3 and TRBJ1-1; 7 bases match TRBD1. J was trimmed by 10 bases and V by 5 bases; bases with no gene match: 7. The CDR3 has 12 amino acids. CDR1 and CDR2 from the germline V gene are SGHNT and YENEEA. This CDR3 reads CASSRTGVIAFF. CDR3 nucleotide sequence: TGTGCCAGCAGCCGAACAGGGGTGATAGCTTTCTTT. The full variable domain, in which reference TRBV11-3 and TRBJ1-1 provide the parts outside the CDR3, is EAGVVQSPRYKIIEKKQPVAFWCNPISGHNTLYWYLQNLGQGPELLIRYENEEAVDDSQLPKDRFSAERLKGVDSTLKIQPAELGDSAVYLCASSRTGVIAFFGQGTRLTVV.

The chain combines TRBV29-1 with TRBJ2-7; D uncertain. CDR3 length equals 14 residues. The V end was cut by 5 bases, the J end by 0 bases, with 14 bases between. Germline CDR1 and CDR2: SQVTM and ANQGSEA. DNA for the CDR3: TGCAGCGTTATTACATTACATCGCTCCTACGAGCAGTACTTC. It is translated as CSVITLHRSYEQYF.

The chain links TRBV5-6 to TRBJ2-3, with D tentatively TRBD2 (5 bases). V lost 0 bases, J lost 2 bases, and 13 bases lay in between. The CDR3 has 16 amino acids. Germline V gene lookup returns CDR1 SGHDT and CDR2 YYEEEE. The CDR3, as DNA: TGTGCCAGCAGCTTGGAGCTAGCAGCCGCCACAGATACGCAGTATTTT. Protein product: CASSLELAAATDTQYF.

V is TRBV6-6 and J is TRBJ2-3, with a tentative D call TRBD2 (6 bases). CDR3 length equals 15 residues. Between the trimmed V and J ends, which lost 5 bases and 0 bases, there was a span of 12 bases. Germline-derived CDR1 and CDR2 are MNHNY and SVGAGI (reference sequence). The CDR3, as DNA: TGTGCCAGCAGTCTTTGGGACTCGAGCACAGATACGCAGTATTTT. Amino acid sequence: CASSLWDSSTDTQYF.

This chain uses TRBV29-1 with TRBJ1-1; 7 nucleotides align to TRBD1. CDR3 length: 13 residues. Germline V gene sequence: CDR1 SQVTM, CDR2 ANQGSEA. The ends lost 6 bases at V and 0 bases at J; junction bases unmatched: 4. CDR3 region: CSVLDRLNTEAFF. Written as DNA, the CDR3 is TGCAGCGTCCTGGACAGGTTGAACACTGAAGCTTTCTTT.

This rearrangement joins TRBV28 to TRBJ1-5, with TRBD1 as a possible D gene (5 bases). Germline V CDR1 and CDR2: MDHEN, SYDVKM. V was trimmed by 3 bases and J by 5 bases, leaving 8 bases between them. The CDR3 length is 13 residues. CDR3 region: CASSFGGYQPQHF. CDR3 nucleotide sequence: TGTGCCAGCAGTTTCGGGGGGTATCAGCCCCAGCATTTT.

This chain joins TRBV5-4 and TRBJ2-5, with a tentative D call TRBD1 (6 bases). The CDR3 runs to 15 residues. V dropped 4 bases and J dropped 6 bases, with 19 bases sitting between them. Germline CDR1 and CDR2: SGHNT and YYREEE (reference sequence). CDR3 amino acids: CASSNAQGLRKTQYF. For the CDR3, the DNA is TGTGCCAGCAGCAACGCACAGGGTCTGCGGAAGACCCAGTACTTC.

The genes are TRBV28 and TRBJ1-1; TRBD1 is a possible D gene (5 bases). This CDR3 is 15 amino acids long. Trimming removed 5 bases from V and 6 bases from J, with 19 bases in between. The germline CDR1 and CDR2 sequences are MDHEN and SYDVKM. CDR3 in amino acids: CASSKPTGETAEAFF. CDR3 in DNA: TGTGCCAGCAGTAAACCGACGGGGGAGACCGCTGAAGCTTTCTTT.

This clone was picked up many times. The chain is built from TRBV29-1 and TRBJ2-5; 7 bases are a match to TRBD2. Germline V gene sequence: CDR1 SQVTM, CDR2 ANQGSEA. The CDR3 is 14 residues long. J gave up 1 base and V 3 bases, and 5 bases lay outside the gene matches. CDR3 region: CSVDIAGSQETQYF. The CDR3 DNA sequence: TGCAGCGTTGACATAGCGGGCTCCCAAGAGACCCAGTACTTC.

In its sample, this clone was seen a few times. This rearrangement joins TRBV6-5 to TRBJ1-1, with 7 bases matching TRBD1. Germline V lookup: CDR1 MNHEY, CDR2 SVGAGI. The CDR3 length is 15 residues. J lost 6 bases, V lost 2 bases, and 9 bases had no gene match. In nucleotides, the CDR3 is TGTGCCAGCAGTTACGGCCCTGACAGGGCATCTGAAGCTTTCTTT. It is translated as CASSYGPDRASEAFF.

The V gene is TRBV7-2, the J gene TRBJ2-1, with TRBD2 identical over 7 bases. This CDR3 has 13 residues. Germline trimming cut 5 bases from V and 12 bases from J; bases unmatched to any gene: 10. The V gene's germline CDR1 is SGHTA and CDR2 FQGNSA. CDR3 DNA: TGTGCCAGCAGCAGTCGACTAGCTAACTCGCAGTTCTTC. As protein: CASSSRLANSQFF.

This clone was counted a few times. CDR3 loop: CASSRTRDQKETQYF. CDR3 sequence (DNA): TGTGCCAGCAGTCGAACTAGAGATCAGAAAGAGACCCAGTACTTC. This chain links TRBV7-9 with TRBJ2-5, with D possibly being TRBD2 (5 bases). V lost 6 bases and J 3 bases, leaving 17 bases between the germline ends. The CDR3 is 15 residues long. Germline values: CDR1 SEHNR, CDR2 FQNEAQ (reference sequence). Supplemented by reference TRBV7-9 and TRBJ2-5, the full variable domain reads DTGVSQNPRHKITKRGQNVTFRCDPISEHNRLYWYRQTLGQGPEFLTYFQNEAQLEKSRLLSDRFSAERPKGSFSTLEIQRTEQGDSAMYLCASSRTRDQKETQYFGPGTRLLVL.

This chain links TRBV29-1 with TRBJ2-1, with 10 bases fitting TRBD1. From germline, CDR1 is SQVTM and CDR2 ANQGSEA. This CDR3 comprises 13 residues. The J segment lost 6 bases and the V segment lost 7 bases, leaving 6 bases of the junction unmatched. CDR3 in DNA: TGCAGCGCTTTTAGACAGGGGGCCAATGAGCAGTTCTTC. Translation: CSAFRQGANEQFF.

This chain joins TRBV28 and TRBJ2-7; 8 bases align to TRBD1. This CDR3 has 16 residues. Unmatched junction bases numbered 9, after V lost 4 bases and J lost 1 base. The germline V gene has CDR1 MDHEN and CDR2 SYDVKM. The CDR3 is CASSSPGGAGSYEQYV. The CDR3 coding sequence is TGTGCCAGCAGTTCCCCAGGGGGCGCAGGGTCCTACGAGCAGTACGTC.

This clone was seen more than once but under ten times. The J gene is TRBJ2-5, the V gene TRBV11-2, with 9 positions matching TRBD1. The CDR3 covers 14 residues. The J segment lost 6 bases and the V segment lost 5 bases, leaving 7 bases of the junction unmatched. Germline loops: CDR1 SGHAT, CDR2 FQNNGV. The CDR3 DNA is TGTGCCAGCAGCGCCTTGACAGGGGGACAGACCCAGTACTTC. Encoded protein: CASSALTGGQTQYF.

This clone was picked up many times. V usage is TRBV29-1 and J usage is TRBJ2-1; TRBD2 agrees at 14 bases. With V trimmed by 7 bases and J by 8 bases, 4 bases remained unmatched. The germline CDR1 and CDR2 sequences are SQVTM and ANQGSEA. The CDR3 spans 13 residues. CDR3 nucleotides: TGCAGCGACAGACTAGCGGGAGGGGATGAGCAGTTCTTC. Translated: CSDRLAGGDEQFF.

In this sample, this clone turned up a few times. The chain combines TRBV19 with TRBJ1-1; TRBD1 aligns across 8 bases. V was pared by 5 bases and J by 1 base, with 3 bases of the junction left unmatched. CDR1 is LNHDA and CDR2 is SQIVND in the germline V gene (reference sequence). This CDR3 has 14 residues. CDR3 protein: CASSFQGANTEAFF. For the CDR3, the DNA is TGTGCCAGTAGTTTTCAGGGGGCGAACACTGAAGCTTTCTTT.

CDR3 protein: CASSYSVSGGTEAFF. The CDR3 bases are TGTGCCAGCAGTTACTCAGTGTCAGGGGGCACTGAAGCTTTCTTT. The V and J genes are TRBV6-6 and TRBJ1-1, with 7 bases matching TRBD1. Losses at the gene ends were 0 bases for V and 4 bases for J; bases not matched to a gene: 5. Germline V CDR1 and CDR2: MNHNY, SVGAGI (reference sequence). The CDR3 length is 15 residues.

The chain carries TRBV7-2 and TRBJ2-3; possibly TRBD2 for D (6 bases). The CDR3 covers 16 residues. The V end was cut by 2 bases, the J end by 1 base, with 13 bases between. Germline CDR1 reads SGHTA; CDR2 reads FQGNSA. CDR3 loop: CASSLLGGTGTDTQYF. DNA of the CDR3: TGTGCCAGCAGCTTACTTGGCGGGACGGGCACAGATACGCAGTATTTT.

This rearrangement joins TRBV15 to TRBJ2-7; D might be TRBD1 (6 bases). V was cut by 0 bases and J by 8 bases, with 8 bases left in between. The CDR3 is made up of 12 amino acids. Germline V gene lookup returns CDR1 LNHNV and CDR2 YYDKDF (reference sequence). The CDR3 region is CATSRDTGKQYF. The CDR3, as DNA: TGTGCCACCAGCAGAGATACAGGGAAGCAGTACTTC. Combining the CDR3 with reference TRBV15 and TRBJ2-7 gives the whole variable domain DAMVIQNPRYQVTQFGKPVTLSCSQTLNHNVMYWYQQKSSQAPKLLFHYYDKDFNNEADTPDNFQSRRPNTSFCFLDIRSPGLGDTAMYLCATSRDTGKQYFGPGTRLTVT.

This clone was observed a handful of times. The chain recombines TRBV2 with TRBJ2-7; 8 positions match TRBD2. Germline-derived CDR1 and CDR2 are SNHLY and FYNNEI. The CDR3 totals 13 residues. V dropped 8 bases and J dropped 0; count of bases not matched to a gene: 3. DNA of the CDR3: TGTGCCAGCCGGGGACTAGTCTCCTACGAGCAGTACTTC. This sequence encodes CASRGLVSYEQYF.

The table lists this clone with a few counts. The CDR3 loop is CASSYGTGGEKLFF. The CDR3 DNA reads TGTGCCAGCAGTTACGGGACAGGGGGCGAAAAACTGTTTTTT. The chain employs TRBV6-5 and TRBJ1-4; TRBD1 aligns across 12 bases. From germline, CDR1 is MNHEY and CDR2 SVGAGI. V was clipped by 2 bases and J by 8 bases; unmatched bases: 0. The CDR3 is 14 amino acids.